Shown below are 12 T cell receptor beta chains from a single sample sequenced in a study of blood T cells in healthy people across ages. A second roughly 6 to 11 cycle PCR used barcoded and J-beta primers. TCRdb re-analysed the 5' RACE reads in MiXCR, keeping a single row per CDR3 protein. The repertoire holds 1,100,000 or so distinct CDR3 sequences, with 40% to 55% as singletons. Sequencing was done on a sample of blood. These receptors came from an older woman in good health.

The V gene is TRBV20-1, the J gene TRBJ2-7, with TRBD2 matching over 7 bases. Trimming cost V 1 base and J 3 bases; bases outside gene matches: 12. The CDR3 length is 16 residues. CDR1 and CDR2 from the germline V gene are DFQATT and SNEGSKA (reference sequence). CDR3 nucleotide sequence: TGCAGTGCTAGAGTCCTCGTCGCTAGCGGCCACTACGAGCAGTACTTC. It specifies CSARVLVASGHYEQYF.

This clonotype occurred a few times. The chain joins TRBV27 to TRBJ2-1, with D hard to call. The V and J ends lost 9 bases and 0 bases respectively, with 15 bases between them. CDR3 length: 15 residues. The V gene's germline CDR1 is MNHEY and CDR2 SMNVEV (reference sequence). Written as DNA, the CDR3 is TGTGCCAGTTCCGGGTCGGTTAGCTCCTACAATGAGCAGTTCTTC. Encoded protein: CASSGSVSSYNEQFF.

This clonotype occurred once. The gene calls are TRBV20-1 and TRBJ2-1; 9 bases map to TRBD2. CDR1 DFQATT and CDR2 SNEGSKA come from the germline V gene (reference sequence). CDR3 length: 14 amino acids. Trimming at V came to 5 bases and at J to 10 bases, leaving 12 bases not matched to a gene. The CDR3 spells CSAGTSGPYLEQFF. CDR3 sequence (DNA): TGCAGTGCTGGAACTAGCGGGCCCTACCTCGAGCAGTTCTTC.

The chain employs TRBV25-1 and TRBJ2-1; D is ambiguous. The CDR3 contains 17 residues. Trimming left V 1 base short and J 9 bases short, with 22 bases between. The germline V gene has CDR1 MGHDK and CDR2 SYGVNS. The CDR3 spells CASSEWATSTLGGEQFF. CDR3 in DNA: TGTGCCAGCAGTGAATGGGCTACCTCCACCCTAGGTGGTGAGCAGTTCTTC.

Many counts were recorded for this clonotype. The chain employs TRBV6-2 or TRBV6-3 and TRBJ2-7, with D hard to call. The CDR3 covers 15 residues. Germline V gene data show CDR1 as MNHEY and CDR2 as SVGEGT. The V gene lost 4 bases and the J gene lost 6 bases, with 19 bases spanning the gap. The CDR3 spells CASSSLSDASREQYF. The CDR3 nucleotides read TGTGCCAGCAGTTCTCTATCGGACGCCTCCCGCGAGCAGTACTTC.

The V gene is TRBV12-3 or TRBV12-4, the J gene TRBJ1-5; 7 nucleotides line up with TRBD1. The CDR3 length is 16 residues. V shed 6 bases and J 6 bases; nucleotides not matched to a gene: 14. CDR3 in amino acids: CASSLTHKPGGQPQHF. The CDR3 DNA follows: TGTGCCAGCAGCTTAACACATAAGCCAGGGGGTCAGCCCCAGCATTTT.

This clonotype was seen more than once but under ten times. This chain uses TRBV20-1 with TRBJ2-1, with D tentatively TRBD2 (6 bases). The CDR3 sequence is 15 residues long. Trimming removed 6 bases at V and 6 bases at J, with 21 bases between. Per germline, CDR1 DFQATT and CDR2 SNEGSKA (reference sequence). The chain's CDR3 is CSALGPAGGFNEQFF. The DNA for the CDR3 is TGCAGTGCCCTCGGGCCAGCGGGTGGTTTCAATGAGCAGTTCTTC.

The CDR3 DNA is TGTGCCAGCAGTCAGGGACAGGGGTATTCCGATACGCAGTATTTT. This codes for CASSQGQGYSDTQYF. V and J are TRBV6-6 and TRBJ2-3, with TRBD1 matching 10 bases. Germline-derived CDR1 and CDR2 are MNHNY and SVGAGI (reference sequence). This CDR3 spans 15 amino acids. V trimming: 5 bases; J trimming: 6 bases; junction bases outside the gene matches: 8.

CDR3 sequence: CASSHLQANEKLFF. DNA for the CDR3: TGTGCCAGCAGCCATTTACAGGCCAATGAAAAACTGTTTTTT. The V call is TRBV3-1, the J call TRBJ1-4; the D gene is possibly TRBD1 (5 bases). From germline, CDR1 is LGHDT and CDR2 YNNKEL (reference sequence). Between the trimmed V and J ends, which lost 3 bases and 5 bases, there was a span of 10 bases. CDR3 size: 14 residues.

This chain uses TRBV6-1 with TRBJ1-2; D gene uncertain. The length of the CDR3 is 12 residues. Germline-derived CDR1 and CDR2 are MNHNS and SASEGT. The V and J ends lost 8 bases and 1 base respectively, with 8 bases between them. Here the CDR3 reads CASQTFNYGYTF. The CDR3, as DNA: TGTGCCAGCCAGACTTTTAACTATGGCTACACCTTC.

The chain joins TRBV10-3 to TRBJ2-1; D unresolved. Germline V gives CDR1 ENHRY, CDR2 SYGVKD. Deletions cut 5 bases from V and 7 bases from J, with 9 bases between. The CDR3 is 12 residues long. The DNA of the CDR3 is TGTGCCATCAGTAAAGAAGGGAATGAGCAGTTCTTC. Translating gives CAISKEGNEQFF.

The CDR3 region has the DNA TGCAGCGTTCAGACGGGAGCCTGGGGGGGCTACACCTTC. Translating it yields CSVQTGAWGGYTF. The rearrangement joins TRBV29-1 to TRBJ1-2, with D possibly matching TRBD1 (5 bases). The CDR3 extends over 13 amino acids. Trimming removed 5 bases from V and 8 bases from J, with 18 bases in between. CDR1 and CDR2 (germline): SQVTM, ANQGSEA.